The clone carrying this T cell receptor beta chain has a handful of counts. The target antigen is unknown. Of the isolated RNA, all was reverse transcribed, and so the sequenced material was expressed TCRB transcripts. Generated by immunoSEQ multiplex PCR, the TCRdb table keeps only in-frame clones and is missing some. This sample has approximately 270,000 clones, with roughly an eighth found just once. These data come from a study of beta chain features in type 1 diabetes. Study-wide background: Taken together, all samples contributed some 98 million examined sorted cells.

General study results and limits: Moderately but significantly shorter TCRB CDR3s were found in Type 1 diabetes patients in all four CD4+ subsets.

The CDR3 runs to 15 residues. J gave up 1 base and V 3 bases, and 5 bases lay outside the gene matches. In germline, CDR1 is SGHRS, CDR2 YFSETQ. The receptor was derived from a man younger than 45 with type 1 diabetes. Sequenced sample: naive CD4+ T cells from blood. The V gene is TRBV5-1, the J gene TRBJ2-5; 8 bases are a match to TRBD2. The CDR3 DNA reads TGCGCCAGCAGCTCCACTAGCGGTGCCCAAGAGACCCAGTACTTC. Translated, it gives CASSSTSGAQETQYF.